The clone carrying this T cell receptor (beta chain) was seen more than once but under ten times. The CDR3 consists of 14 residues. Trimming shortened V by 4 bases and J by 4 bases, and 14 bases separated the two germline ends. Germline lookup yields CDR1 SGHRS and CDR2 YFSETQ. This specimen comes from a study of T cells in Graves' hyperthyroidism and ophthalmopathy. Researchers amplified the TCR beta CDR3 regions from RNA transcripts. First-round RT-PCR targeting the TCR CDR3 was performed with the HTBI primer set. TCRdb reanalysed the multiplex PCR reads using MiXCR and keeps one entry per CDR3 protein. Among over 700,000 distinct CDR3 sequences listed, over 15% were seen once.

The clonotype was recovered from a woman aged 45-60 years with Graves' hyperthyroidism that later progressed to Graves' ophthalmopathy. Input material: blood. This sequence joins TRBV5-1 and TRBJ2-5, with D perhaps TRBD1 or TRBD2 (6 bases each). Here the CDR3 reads CASSLTGALETQYF. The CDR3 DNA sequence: TGCGCCAGCAGCCTGACGGGGGCGTTAGAGACCCAGTACTTC.